A single sample gave rise to the 18 T cell receptor beta chains below, sequenced in a study of CXCR3-negative and CXCR3-positive naive CD8 T cells. The study's findings and limits: CXCR3-negative naive cells had less hydrophobic TRB CDR3s than did CXCR3-positive naive cells.

Their cognate antigens are unknown. The authors prepared UMI-labeled TRB cDNA libraries by 5' RACE. Using the 5' RACE reads, TCRdb records one entry per CDR3 protein without DNA. The sample includes roughly 130,000 distinct CDR3 sequences. Material: naive CXCR3+ CD8+ T cells from blood. Subset in this sample: CD45RO-CCR7+CD27+CD95- naive CD8+ T cells expressing CXCR3 (TNR3+). The origin of the receptors is a human donor in good health. Some clones in this sample may be carry-over from other donors' samples.

The gene calls are TRBV29-1 and TRBJ2-1; the D call from TCRdb, TRBD2, cannot be confirmed without DNA. Germline loops: CDR1 SQVTM, CDR2 ANQGSEA. The CDR3 has 14 amino acids. The CDR3 spells CSVGLAGDYNEQFF.

This chain links TRBV7-3 with TRBJ2-3; the D call from TCRdb, TRBD2, cannot be confirmed without DNA. The CDR3 sequence is 14 residues long. Per the germline V gene, CDR1 is SGHTA and CDR2 is FQGTGA. CDR3 residues: CASSSSGSTDTQYF.

The rearrangement uses TRBV10-3 and TRBJ2-7. Germline CDR1 ENHRY, CDR2 SYGVKD. This CDR3 is 13 amino acids long. The CDR3 is CAISEARDYEQDF.

The genes are TRBV28 and TRBJ2-1; the TRBD1 assignment by TCRdb is unverifiable without DNA. Germline loops: CDR1 MDHEN, CDR2 SYDVKM. The CDR3 spans 16 residues. CDR3 loop: CASSPPGQGNVDEQFF.

V gene TRBV29-1 combines with J gene TRBJ2-7; the D call from TCRdb, TRBD1, cannot be confirmed without DNA. The CDR3 consists of 14 residues. Germline V lookup: CDR1 SQVTM, CDR2 ANQGSEA. This CDR3 reads CSAIGGREGYEQYF.

The rearrangement joins TRBV30 to TRBJ2-1. CDR3 length equals 14 residues. Germline lookup yields CDR1 GTSNPN and CDR2 SVGIG (reference sequence). The CDR3 is CAWLDLLRYNEQFF.

The V gene is TRBV7-6, the J gene TRBJ2-3. The germline gives CDR1 SGHVS, CDR2 FNYEAQ. The CDR3 runs to 14 residues. The chain's CDR3 is CASSLEIGTDTQYF.

The chain is built from TRBV27 and TRBJ2-1; TCRdb proposes TRBD2, but this gene call is untestable without DNA. The CDR3 length is 16 residues. From germline, CDR1 is MNHEY and CDR2 SMNVEV (reference sequence). The CDR3 spells CASSLLAGVGYNEQFF.

The chain links TRBV25-1 to TRBJ2-7; TCRdb's assignment of TRBD1 cannot be checked, as there is no DNA. From germline, CDR1 is MGHDK and CDR2 SYGVNS. This CDR3 has 14 residues. The CDR3 sequence: CASSESRTAYEQYF.

The CDR3 sequence: CSPVSASWNTEAFF. The genes are TRBV20-1 and TRBJ1-1. Germline V gene data show CDR1 as DFQATT and CDR2 as SNEGSKA (reference sequence). CDR3 length equals 14 residues.

The V gene is TRBV12-3 or TRBV12-4, the J gene TRBJ1-5; TCRdb returns TRBD1, unconfirmable since there is no DNA. The CDR3 consists of 14 residues. This chain's CDR3 is CASRQGDWGQPQHF.

The chain is built from TRBV7-9 and TRBJ1-6; as DNA is missing, the TRBD1 call by TCRdb cannot be tested. The CDR3 is 15 residues long. Germline assignment: CDR1 SEHNR and CDR2 FQNEAQ (reference sequence). CDR3 in amino acids: CASSSGQGTGSPLHF.

V gene TRBV7-2 combines with J gene TRBJ2-3; there is no DNA to check the TCRdb D call of TRBD1. The CDR3 contains 14 residues. From germline, CDR1 is SGHTA and CDR2 FQGNSA. CDR3 amino acids: CASSLVGDTDTQYF. The full variable domain, completed using reference TRBV7-2 and TRBJ2-3, is GAGVSQSPSNKVTEKGKDVELRCDPISGHTALYWYRQSLGQGLEFLIYFQGNSAPDKSGLPSDRFSAERTGGSVSTLTIQRTQQEDSAVYLCASSLVGDTDTQYFGPGTRLTVL.

The chain couples TRBV28 to TRBJ2-5; TCRdb's D gene call, TRBD2, goes unchecked for lack of DNA. The CDR3 covers 15 residues. Germline loops: CDR1 MDHEN, CDR2 SYDVKM. The CDR3 sequence is CASSLSGREEETQYF. Drawing the rest from reference TRBV28 and TRBJ2-5, the complete variable domain is DVKVTQSSRYLVKRTGEKVFLECVQDMDHENMFWYRQDPGLGLRLIYFSYDVKMKEKGDIPEGYSVSREKKERFSLILESASTNQTSMYLCASSLSGREEETQYFGPGTRLLVL.

The chain is built from TRBV12-3 or TRBV12-4 and TRBJ2-7; TCRdb outputs TRBD1, but without DNA this stays unchecked. CDR3 length: 14 amino acids. The CDR3 region is CASRATGGSYEQYF.

The rearrangement links TRBV11-1 to TRBJ2-7; TCRdb gives TRBD1 as the D gene, but with no DNA this cannot be confirmed. Per the germline V gene, CDR1 is SGHAT and CDR2 is FQDESV (reference sequence). This CDR3 region has 14 residues. The CDR3 protein is CASSLNGAGNEQYF. The variable domain in full, completed from reference TRBV11-1 and TRBJ2-7, reads EAEVAQSPRYKITEKSQAVAFWCDPISGHATLYWYRQILGQGPELLVQFQDESVVDDSQLPKDRFSAERLKGVDSTLKIQPAELGDSAMYLCASSLNGAGNEQYFGPGTRLTVT.

The CDR3 here is CASSHRTGNTEAFF. The chain has TRBV4-1 and TRBJ1-1; there is no DNA to check the TCRdb D call of TRBD1. This CDR3 contains 14 residues. Looked up from germline, CDR1 is MGHRA and CDR2 is YSYEKL.

J is TRBJ2-2 and V is TRBV15; TCRdb's assignment of TRBD2 cannot be checked, as there is no DNA. The CDR3 spans 17 residues. Germline V gives CDR1 LNHNV, CDR2 YYDKDF (reference sequence). The CDR3 region is CATSRDWLAGMSGELFF.